The 15 T cell receptor beta chains below come from one sample, sequenced in a study of T cell repertoires in cytomegalovirus infection. One entry per CDR3 protein results from TCRdb running MiXCR on the reads. The repertoire has approximately 100,000 distinct CDR3 sequences, around 40% of them found once; the top ten carry around 70%. No antigen has been assigned to these receptors. The sequenced sample was CD8+ T cells from cultured PBMCs, obtained from culture after CMV antigen stimulation. The origin of the receptors is a human donor in good health (CMV status not recorded). Some clones in this sample may be carry-over from other donors' samples.

In this sample, this clonotype turned up a few times. The V call is TRBV11-1, the J call TRBJ2-5, with TRBD2 identical over 8 bases. With V trimmed by 3 bases and J by 3 bases, 6 bases remained unmatched. This CDR3 comprises 15 residues. The germline gives CDR1 SGHAT, CDR2 FQDESV (reference sequence). This chain's CDR3 is CASSFVAGGEETQYF. CDR3 nucleotide sequence: TGTGCCAGCAGCTTCGTGGCGGGGGGCGAAGAGACCCAGTACTTC.

About this clonotype itself: One end of the junction is discordant with germline, which a read error may explain. The rearrangement uses TRBV7-6 and TRBJ1-2; maybe TRBD1 (6 bases). This CDR3 region has 12 residues. Germline V gene sequence: CDR1 SGHVS, CDR2 FNYEAQ. DNA for the CDR3: TGTGCCAGCGGGGGGGGCGTATATGGCCACACCTTC. Translating gives CASGGGVYGHTF.

This clonotype occurred once. The rearrangement joins TRBV4-1 to TRBJ2-3, with a tentative D call TRBD1 (6 bases). Trimming shortened V by 1 base and J by 2 bases, and 16 bases separated the two germline ends. The germline gives CDR1 MGHRA, CDR2 YSYEKL. This CDR3 comprises 17 residues. CDR3 nucleotides: TGCGCCAGCAGCCAAGCCGGACAGCCAATTAACACAGATACGCAGTATTTT. As protein: CASSQAGQPINTDTQYF.

The V call is TRBV6-2 or TRBV6-3, the J call TRBJ2-1; 9 nucleotides match TRBD2. Germline V gene sequence: CDR1 MNHEY, CDR2 SVGEGT. V lost 0 bases to trimming and J lost 4 bases; unmatched junction nucleotides: 10. CDR3 length equals 18 residues. The CDR3 nucleotides are TGTGCCAGCAGTTACTCGACGCTTGTAGCGGGGGAGTACAATGAGCAGTTCTTC. Its protein product is CASSYSTLVAGEYNEQFF.

This clonotype came up a few times. The chain links TRBV27 to TRBJ2-1; 15 nucleotides match TRBD2. The CDR3 length is 18 residues. Germline CDR1 and CDR2: MNHEY and SMNVEV (reference sequence). The V and J ends lost 6 bases and 0 bases, in that order; junction bases with no gene match: 6. In nucleotides, the CDR3 is TGTGCCAGCAGCCCCGGGACTAGCGGGGGGAACTCCTACAATGAGCAGTTCTTC. It encodes CASSPGTSGGNSYNEQFF.

This clonotype occurred many times. This chain joins TRBV6-1 and TRBJ1-1; no clear D. This CDR3 contains 14 residues. Germline V CDR1 and CDR2: MNHNS, SASEGT. The germline V and J ends were trimmed by 11 bases and 1 base, with 17 bases remaining between them. The CDR3 sequence: CAAQPLGSNTEAFF. CDR3 coding DNA: TGTGCCGCCCAACCTCTCGGGTCGAACACTGAAGCTTTCTTT.

This clonotype was detected a few times. The chain is built from TRBV7-6 and TRBJ2-5, with 7 nucleotides matching TRBD1. The length of the CDR3 is 15 residues. CDR1 and CDR2 from the germline V gene are SGHVS and FNYEAQ. Germline trimming cut 5 bases from V and 4 bases from J; bases unmatched to any gene: 10. The CDR3 DNA reads as TGTGCCAGCAGCCCAGGGGCAGGGGGACGAGAGACCCAGTACTTC. It is translated as CASSPGAGGRETQYF.

The chain joins TRBV7-6 to TRBJ2-1; 9 bases agree with TRBD2. Losses at the gene ends were 5 bases for V and 2 bases for J; bases not matched to a gene: 7. The CDR3 loop spans 16 amino acids. Germline CDR1 SGHVS, CDR2 FNYEAQ. CDR3 DNA sequence: TGTGCCAGCAGCCCCGCGACTAGCGGAACCTACAATGAGCAGTTCTTC. Translation: CASSPATSGTYNEQFF.

This clonotype was observed a few times. The rearrangement joins TRBV7-6 to TRBJ2-5, with D perhaps TRBD1 or TRBD2 (6 bases each). The V and J ends lost 1 base and 9 bases respectively, with 18 bases between them. Germline V gene lookup returns CDR1 SGHVS and CDR2 FNYEAQ. CDR3 length: 15 amino acids. Written as DNA, the CDR3 is TGTGCCAGCAGCTTAGAGGACAGCGGGCTCAGGGCCCAGTACTTC. It translates to CASSLEDSGLRAQYF.

The CDR3 sequence is CASSARGGSVSETQYF. CDR3 in DNA: TGTGCCAGCAGCGCTAGAGGGGGCTCGGTCTCAGAGACCCAGTACTTC. The chain employs TRBV7-6 and TRBJ2-5; 7 bases match TRBD1. Germline V gene lookup returns CDR1 SGHVS and CDR2 FNYEAQ. The CDR3 contains 16 residues. J was trimmed by 4 bases and V by 5 bases; bases with no gene match: 13.

This chain uses TRBV11-1 with TRBJ2-7; D possibly uses TRBD1 or TRBD2 (7 bases each). V shed 5 bases and J shed 5 bases, with 16 bases lying between them. The CDR3 spans 14 residues. Germline CDR1 and CDR2: SGHAT and FQDESV (reference sequence). The CDR3 spells CASSPGGGSHEQYF. CDR3 nucleotides: TGTGCCAGCAGCCCAGGGGGGGGCTCTCACGAGCAGTACTTC.

The sample holds a few counts of this clonotype. The chain recombines TRBV19 with TRBJ2-7; D may be TRBD1 (6 bases). The CDR3 totals 14 residues. Between the trimmed V and J ends, which lost 4 bases and 4 bases, there was a span of 14 bases. Germline loops: CDR1 LNHDA, CDR2 SQIVND (reference sequence). CDR3 DNA: TGTGCCAGTAGTAGACAGGCTAAGGAGTACGAGCAGTACTTC. Residues: CASSRQAKEYEQYF.

This clonotype has a single count. The rearrangement joins TRBV12-3 or TRBV12-4 to TRBJ2-3, with 11 bases matching TRBD2. The CDR3 contains 16 residues. The junction had 8 bases not matched to a gene; V was cut back by 5 bases and J by 4 bases. CDR3 in amino acids: CASSQLAGAPPDTQYF. CDR3 DNA: TGTGCCAGCAGTCAACTAGCGGGGGCCCCCCCAGATACGCAGTATTTT.

This rearrangement joins TRBV6-8 to TRBJ2-2, with TRBD1 matching 11 bases. The J segment lost 4 bases and the V segment lost 6 bases, leaving 13 bases of the junction unmatched. This CDR3 comprises 18 residues. Germline lookup yields CDR1 MNHGY and CDR2 SAAAGT. In DNA, the CDR3 is TGTGCCAGCAGCCCCACCCTGGGGACAGGGGGACCCACCGGGGAGCTGTTTTTT. Its protein product is CASSPTLGTGGPTGELFF.

The chain has TRBV7-9 and TRBJ2-4, with a tentative D call TRBD2 (5 bases). CDR3 size: 16 residues. V was trimmed by 4 bases and J by 0 bases, leaving 13 bases between them. Germline V gives CDR1 SEHNR, CDR2 FQNEAQ (reference sequence). CDR3 DNA: TGTGCCAGCAGCTCGCCCCTTGGACTAGCCAAAAACATTCAGTACTTC. It specifies CASSSPLGLAKNIQYF. Full variable domain (remainder filled in from reference TRBV7-9 and TRBJ2-4): DTGVSQNPRHKITKRGQNVTFRCDPISEHNRLYWYRQTLGQGPEFLTYFQNEAQLEKSRLLSDRFSAERPKGSFSTLEIQRTEQGDSAMYLCASSSPLGLAKNIQYFGAGTRLSVL.